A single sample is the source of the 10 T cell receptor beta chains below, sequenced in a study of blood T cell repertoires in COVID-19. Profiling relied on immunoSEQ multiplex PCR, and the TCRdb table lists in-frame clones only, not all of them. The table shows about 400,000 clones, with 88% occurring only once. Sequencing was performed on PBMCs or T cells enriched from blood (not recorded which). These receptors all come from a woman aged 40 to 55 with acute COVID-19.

CDR3 nucleotides: TGTGCCAGCAGCCCACAGTCAGACAACTATGGCTACACCTTC. It yields the protein CASSPQSDNYGYTF. V usage is TRBV7-2 and J usage is TRBJ1-2; D is unclear. In germline, CDR1 is SGHTA, CDR2 FQGNSA. The CDR3 extends over 14 amino acids. The V and J ends lost 5 bases and 2 bases respectively, with 12 bases between them.

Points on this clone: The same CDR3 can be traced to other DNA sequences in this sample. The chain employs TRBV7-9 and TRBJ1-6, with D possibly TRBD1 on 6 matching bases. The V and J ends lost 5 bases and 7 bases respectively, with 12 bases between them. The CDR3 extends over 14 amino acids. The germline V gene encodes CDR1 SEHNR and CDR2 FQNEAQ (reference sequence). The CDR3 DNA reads TGTGCCAGCAGCCTGCGGACAGCAAATTCACCCCTCCACTTT. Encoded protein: CASSLRTANSPLHF.

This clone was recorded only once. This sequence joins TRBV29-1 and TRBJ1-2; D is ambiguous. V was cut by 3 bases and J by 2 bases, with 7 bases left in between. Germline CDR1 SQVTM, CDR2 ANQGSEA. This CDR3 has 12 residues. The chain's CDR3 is CSVDSVNYGYTF. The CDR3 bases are TGCAGCGTTGACTCAGTCAACTATGGCTACACCTTC.

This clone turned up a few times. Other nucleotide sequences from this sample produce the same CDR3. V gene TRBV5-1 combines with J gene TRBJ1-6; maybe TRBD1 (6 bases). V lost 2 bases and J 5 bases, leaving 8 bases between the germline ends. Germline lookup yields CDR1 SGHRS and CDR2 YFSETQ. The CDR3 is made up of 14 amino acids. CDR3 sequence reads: CASSLEGDNSPLHF. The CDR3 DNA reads TGCGCCAGCAGCTTAGAGGGGGATAATTCACCCCTCCACTTT.

CDR3 sequence: CASSRSRGRVVETQYF. In DNA, the CDR3 is TGTGCCAGCAGCAGAAGCAGGGGGCGGGTTGTGGAGACCCAGTACTTC. V and J are TRBV14 and TRBJ2-5; TRBD1 matches 8 bases. The CDR3 is 16 residues long. CDR1 SGHDN and CDR2 FVKESK come from the germline V gene. The V and J ends lost 5 bases and 5 bases, in that order; junction bases with no gene match: 13.

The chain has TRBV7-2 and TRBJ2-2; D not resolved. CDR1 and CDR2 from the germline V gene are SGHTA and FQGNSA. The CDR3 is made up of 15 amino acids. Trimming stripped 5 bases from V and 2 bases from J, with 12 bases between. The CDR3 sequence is CASSPQQLNTGELFF. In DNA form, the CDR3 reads TGTGCCAGCAGCCCGCAACAGTTAAACACCGGGGAGCTGTTTTTT. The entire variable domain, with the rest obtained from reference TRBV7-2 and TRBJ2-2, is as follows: GAGVSQSPSNKVTEKGKDVELRCDPISGHTALYWYRQSLGQGLEFLIYFQGNSAPDKSGLPSDRFSAERTGGSVSTLTIQRTQQEDSAVYLCASSPQQLNTGELFFGEGSRLTVL.

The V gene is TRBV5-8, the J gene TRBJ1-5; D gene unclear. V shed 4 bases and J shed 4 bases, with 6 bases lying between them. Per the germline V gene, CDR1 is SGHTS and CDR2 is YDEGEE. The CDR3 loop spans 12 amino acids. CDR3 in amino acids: CASSPTNQPQHF. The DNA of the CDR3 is TGTGCCAGCAGCCCAACTAATCAGCCCCAGCATTTT.

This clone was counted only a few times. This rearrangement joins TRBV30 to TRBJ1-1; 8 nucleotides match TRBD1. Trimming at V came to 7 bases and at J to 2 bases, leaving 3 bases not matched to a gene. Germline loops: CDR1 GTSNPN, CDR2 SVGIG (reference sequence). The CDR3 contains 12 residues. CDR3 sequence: CALDRVNTEAFF. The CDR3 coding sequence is TGTGCCTTGGACAGGGTCAACACTGAAGCTTTCTTT.

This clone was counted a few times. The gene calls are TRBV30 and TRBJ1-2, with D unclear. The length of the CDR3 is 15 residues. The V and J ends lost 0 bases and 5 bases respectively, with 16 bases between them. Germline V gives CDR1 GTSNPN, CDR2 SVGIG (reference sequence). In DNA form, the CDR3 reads TGTGCCTGGAGTGTTGGGTTTCCAGGCTTATATGGCTACACCTTC. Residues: CAWSVGFPGLYGYTF.

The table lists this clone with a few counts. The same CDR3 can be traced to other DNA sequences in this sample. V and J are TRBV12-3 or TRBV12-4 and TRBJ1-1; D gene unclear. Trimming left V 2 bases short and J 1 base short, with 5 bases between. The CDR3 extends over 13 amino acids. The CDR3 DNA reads TGTGCCAGCAGTTTACGGGGGAACACTGAAGCTTTCTTT. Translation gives CASSLRGNTEAFF.